A single sample gave rise to the 19 T cell receptor beta chains below, sequenced in a study of T cells in Graves' hyperthyroidism and ophthalmopathy. RNA transcripts served as the template for amplifying TCR beta CDR3 regions. HTBI primers were employed in a first-round RT-PCR of the TCR CDR3. TCRdb recomputed calls from the multiplex PCR reads with MiXCR, one row per CDR3 protein. The sample holds a few hundred thousand distinct CDR3 sequences; about 15% are singletons and the top ten take about 7%. What was sequenced was blood. The source of these receptors is a woman aged 30 to 39 with Graves' hyperthyroidism.

The table lists this clonotype with a few counts. V is TRBV9 and J is TRBJ1-3; tentatively, D is TRBD1 (5 bases). Germline CDR1 reads SGDLS; CDR2 reads YYNGEE. Trimming took off 3 bases at V and 3 bases at J, with 10 bases between the two ends. The CDR3 is 14 amino acids. This chain's CDR3 is CASSASGHGNTIYF. DNA for the CDR3: TGTGCCAGCAGCGCATCAGGGCATGGAAACACCATATATTTT.

This clonotype was detected a few times. The genes are TRBV10-3 and TRBJ2-2; the D call may be TRBD1 or TRBD2 (5 bases each). The CDR3 is 17 residues long. Trimming left V 4 bases short and J 4 bases short, with 19 bases between. Germline-derived CDR1 and CDR2 are ENHRY and SYGVKD. CDR3 DNA: TGTGCCATCAGTGCCAGACTCGGGGCCGAAAGCACCGGGGAGCTGTTTTTT. Amino acid sequence: CAISARLGAESTGELFF.

Many counts were recorded for this clonotype. This chain connects TRBV27 to TRBJ2-1, with D tentatively TRBD2 (5 bases). From germline, CDR1 is MNHEY and CDR2 SMNVEV (reference sequence). V shed 7 bases and J shed 6 bases, with 19 bases lying between them. The CDR3 extends over 15 amino acids. The CDR3 spells CASIQSHVAINEQFF. The CDR3 bases are TGTGCCAGCATACAATCGCATGTAGCGATCAATGAGCAGTTCTTC.

The genes are TRBV4-3 and TRBJ2-7, with 8 nucleotides matching TRBD2. Losses at the gene ends were 1 base for V and 2 bases for J; bases not matched to a gene: 13. This CDR3 comprises 18 residues. Looked up from germline, CDR1 is LGHNA and CDR2 is YSLEER. The CDR3 sequence is CASSQGTTGTRKPYEQYF. The CDR3 DNA sequence: TGCGCCAGCAGCCAAGGAACAACCGGGACTAGGAAGCCCTACGAGCAGTACTTC.

This clonotype was picked up many times. The chain employs TRBV30 and TRBJ1-5, with TRBD1 matching 8 bases. The V and J ends lost 1 base and 2 bases, in that order; junction bases with no gene match: 1. CDR1 GTSNPN and CDR2 SVGIG come from the germline V gene (reference sequence). The CDR3 is made up of 14 amino acids. The CDR3 sequence is CAWSGGQGNQPQHF. The CDR3 bases are TGTGCCTGGAGTGGGGGACAGGGCAATCAGCCCCAGCATTTT.

The genes are TRBV6-2 or TRBV6-3 and TRBJ2-4, with D tentatively TRBD1 (5 bases). The V gene's germline CDR1 is MNHEY and CDR2 SVGEGT. The CDR3 sequence is 12 residues long. V lost 4 bases to trimming and J lost 9 bases, with 10 bases between them. The CDR3 region has the DNA TGTGCCAGCAGTTCCCCCCAGGGCATTCAGTACTTC. Translation gives CASSSPQGIQYF.

This clonotype turned up a few times. The V and J genes are TRBV7-9 and TRBJ2-3; 7 positions agree with TRBD2. The CDR3 spans 15 residues. Germline-derived CDR1 and CDR2 are SEHNR and FQNEAQ (reference sequence). Trimming at V came to 4 bases and at J to 5 bases, leaving 9 bases not matched to a gene. CDR3 bases: TGTGCCAGCAGCTCGAGAGGACTAGATGGAGATACGCAGTATTTT. Translation gives CASSSRGLDGDTQYF.

This clonotype was counted between two and nine times. The chain carries TRBV20-1 and TRBJ1-3; D call uncertain. This CDR3 is built from 14 residues. Germline CDR1 reads DFQATT; CDR2 reads SNEGSKA (reference sequence). V gave up 5 bases and J gave up 0 bases, with 11 bases separating them. The CDR3 reads CSAVDGDSGNTIYF. The CDR3 coding sequence is TGCAGTGCTGTGGACGGAGACTCTGGAAACACCATATATTTT.

This clonotype has a count of ten or more. The genes are TRBV20-1 and TRBJ2-1, with 10 bases identical to TRBD2. The CDR3 is 13 residues long. V shed 6 bases and J 8 bases; nucleotides not matched to a gene: 7. The germline V gene has CDR1 DFQATT and CDR2 SNEGSKA (reference sequence). In DNA form, the CDR3 reads TGCAGTGCCCAGGGAGCGGGAGGGCATGAGCAGTTCTTC. This encodes CSAQGAGGHEQFF.

This clonotype was detected only a few times. The chain employs TRBV20-1 and TRBJ2-1; TRBD1 matches at 10 bases. This CDR3 has 15 residues. Germline CDR1 is DFQATT and CDR2 is SNEGSKA (reference sequence). V shed 7 bases, J shed 8 bases, and the junction held 14 bases outside the gene matches. CDR3 nucleotides: TGCAGTGGACGTCCCCCGGACAGGGGGGTCGATGAGCAGTTCTTC. It encodes CSGRPPDRGVDEQFF.

The V call is TRBV7-9, the J call TRBJ1-4, with a tentative D call TRBD1 (6 bases). Trimming took 3 bases from V and 8 from J, leaving 16 bases between them. The CDR3 length is 15 residues. Germline CDR1 and CDR2: SEHNR and FQNEAQ (reference sequence). CDR3 DNA sequence: TGTGCCAGCAGCTTCGGGACACCCCCGGCAGAAAAACTGTTTTTT. Amino acid sequence: CASSFGTPPAEKLFF.

The rearrangement uses TRBV7-9 and TRBJ2-1; D not certain. CDR3 length equals 14 residues. Germline V gene data show CDR1 as SEHNR and CDR2 as FQNEAQ (reference sequence). Trimming stripped 3 bases from V and 9 bases from J, with 15 bases between. The CDR3 here is CASSLNPRHSEQFF. The CDR3 DNA reads TGTGCCAGCAGCTTGAACCCCAGACATAGTGAGCAGTTCTTC.

This clonotype has ten or more counts. V and J are TRBV11-2 and TRBJ2-1; D is tentatively TRBD1 or TRBD2 (7 bases each). This CDR3 has 15 amino acids. Trimming removed 5 bases at V and 8 bases at J, with 19 bases between. Germline CDR1 and CDR2: SGHAT and FQNNGV. The DNA of the CDR3 is TGTGCCAGCAGCCCCCGACAGGGAGGGTACGATGAGCAGTTCTTC. Amino acids: CASSPRQGGYDEQFF.

As for this clonotype: A much larger clonotype is one base distant, so this may be a read error. Likely a read error: the CDR3 ends without its conserved phenylalanine or tryptophan. This chain uses TRBV3-1 with TRBJ2-1; no firm D call. Germline loops: CDR1 LGHDT, CDR2 YNNKEL (reference sequence). The CDR3 runs 14 residues. Trimming took off 0 bases at V and 5 bases at J, with 8 bases between the two ends. The chain's CDR3 is CASSQDHLHNEQFS. The DNA for the CDR3 is TGTGCCAGCAGCCAAGATCACCTCCACAATGAGCAGTTCTCC.

This clonotype was detected a few times. J is TRBJ2-2 and V is TRBV5-5; TRBD2 might be the D (7 bases). Deletions cut 3 bases from V and 4 bases from J, with 13 bases between. Germline V gene data show CDR1 as SGHKS and CDR2 as YYEKEE (reference sequence). The CDR3 consists of 15 residues. The CDR3 loop reads CASSSGGPGTGELFF. The CDR3 DNA is TGTGCCAGCAGCTCCGGGGGGCCGGGCACCGGGGAGCTGTTTTTT. The full variable domain, completed using reference TRBV5-5 and TRBJ2-2, is DAGVTQSPTHLIKTRGQQVTLRCSPISGHKSVSWYQQVLGQGPQFIFQYYEKEERGRGNFPDRFSARQFPNYSSELNVNALLLGDSALYLCASSSGGPGTGELFFGEGSRLTVL.

This chain connects TRBV3-1 to TRBJ2-3, with a weak D call TRBD2 (6 bases). Trimming cost V 2 bases and J 0 bases, with 21 bases left between them. This CDR3 comprises 19 residues. The germline V gene has CDR1 LGHDT and CDR2 YNNKEL (reference sequence). As DNA, the CDR3 is TGTGCCAGCAGCCAAACTGGAATAGTAACCGGGACTAGCACAGATACGCAGTATTTT. Translation gives CASSQTGIVTGTSTDTQYF.

This clonotype was recorded at least ten times. The V gene is TRBV30, the J gene TRBJ2-3; D not resolved. CDR1 and CDR2 from the germline V gene are GTSNPN and SVGIG (reference sequence). This CDR3 comprises 12 residues. Trimming removed 4 bases at V and 5 bases at J, with 10 bases between. CDR3 protein: CAWIPWEDTQYF. The CDR3 region has the DNA TGTGCCTGGATTCCCTGGGAAGATACGCAGTATTTT.

This clonotype was counted ten times or more. The J gene is TRBJ1-1, the V gene TRBV18; D unresolved. Trimming pared 3 bases from V and 5 bases from J, leaving 10 bases between. The germline V gene has CDR1 KGHSH and CDR2 LQKENI. The CDR3 loop spans 13 amino acids. The DNA for the CDR3 is TGTGCCAGCTCACCGGACGGAGGGACTGAAGCTTTCTTT. It codes for CASSPDGGTEAFF.

This clonotype showed up many times. This chain uses TRBV5-1 with TRBJ2-7, with a possible D match to TRBD1 (5 bases). CDR3 size: 18 residues. Germline V gene sequence: CDR1 SGHRS, CDR2 YFSETQ. Trimming removed 0 bases at V and 0 bases at J, with 19 bases between. The CDR3 loop reads CASSLALPLPTDSYEQYF. The CDR3 nucleotides read TGCGCCAGCAGCTTGGCCCTACCCCTTCCGACAGACTCCTACGAGCAGTACTTC.